Listed here is a single T cell receptor (beta chain). TCRdb analysed the RT-PCR reads with MiXCR anew, one entry per CDR3 protein. The repertoire holds about 960,000 distinct CDR3 sequences, approximately 18% seen once, with approximately 5.9% in the top ten. Trimming cost V 6 bases and J 3 bases, with 16 bases left between them. Germline V gene sequence: CDR1 DFQATT, CDR2 SNEGSKA (reference sequence). CDR3 size: 14 residues. This entry comes from a study of patients and donors after allogeneic stem cell transplantation. Sequenced input: blood, either unsorted or a sorted T cell fraction (not recorded which). The V call is TRBV20-1, the J call TRBJ2-3; D remains unclear. The sequence was obtained from a human donor who was either an allogeneic HSCT recipient or a stem cell or donor lymphocyte infusion donor (not recorded which). It is not recorded whose cells these are; they may come from a transplant donor. The CDR3 here is CSATTGLSTDTQYF. CDR3 nucleotides: TGCAGTGCAACTACGGGCCTCTCAACAGATACGCAGTATTTT.